The rows below give T cell receptor beta chains drawn from one sample of a study of T cell responses to AZD1222 COVID-19 vaccine. TCRdb's copy holds only in-frame clones and misses some; the assay was immunoSEQ multiplex PCR. The sample shows about 150,000 clones, 75% to 95% of them seen only once. Specimen: peripheral blood, collected on day 0 of AZD1222 vaccination. All receptors derive from an adult in good health. CDR3s include the opening cysteine and the closing phenylalanine or tryptophan. Each record gives: J gene, clone size, D gene, V gene, CDR3 DNA, CDR3 protein. The D gene is left open where the match is weak. A clone size is listed for some rows: how often the clone was seen (once, few, many), or a class if it is expanded.

TRBJ2-5 once NA TRBV24-1 TGTGCCACCAGTGATGGGGGGCTGGAGACCCAGTACTTC CATSDGGLETQYF
TRBJ2-3 NA NA TRBV12-3/TRBV12-4 TGTGCCAGCAGCACTAGCACAGATACGCAGTATTTT CASSTSTDTQYF
TRBJ1-1 NA NA TRBV6-2/TRBV6-3 TGTGCCAGCAGTGACCCGACATTTACTACCACTGAAGCTTTCTTT CASSDPTFTTTEAFF
TRBJ1-5 NA TRBD1 TRBV6-5 TGTGCCAGCAGACCCGCAGGGGGCGTTCAGCCCCAGCATTTT CASRPAGGVQPQHF
TRBJ1-1 NA NA TRBV18 TGTGCCAGCTCACCCGTATGGGAAATGAACACTGAAGCTTTCTTT CASSPVWEMNTEAFF
TRBJ1-2 NA NA TRBV7-3 TGTGCCAGCAGCTTAACCACGACAACGGGGAACTATGGCTACACCTTC CASSLTTTTGNYGYTF
TRBJ1-1 once TRBD1 TRBV6-5 TGTGCCAGCTCCGAGGACAGGGGGGGCACTGAAGCTTTCTTT CASSEDRGGTEAFF
TRBJ1-2 once NA TRBV3-1/TRBV3-2 TGTGCCAGCAGCAACCCAGGGGAACCCTATGGCTACACCTTC CASSNPGEPYGYTF
TRBJ2-1 NA NA TRBV11-2 TGTGCCAGCAGCTTTTTCGACCGAAATGAGCAGTTCTTC CASSFFDRNEQFF
TRBJ1-2 NA NA TRBV30 TGTGCCTGGAGTGTAATTATGGGCCGGGGCTACACCTTC CAWSVIMGRGYTF
TRBJ1-4 NA NA TRBV15 TGTGCCACCAGCAGAGCGGCCTGGAGGGGTGAAAAACTGTTTTTT CATSRAAWRGEKLFF
TRBJ2-3 NA NA TRBV2 TGTGCCAGCTCTCCCAGACCACCGGGTAACACAGATACGCAGTATTTT CASSPRPPGNTDTQYF
TRBJ1-5 NA NA TRBV27 TGTGCCAGCAGTTTACGGAGCAATCAGCCCCAGCATTTT CASSLRSNQPQHF
TRBJ2-1 NA NA TRBV25-1 TGTGCCAGCAGTGACTCACAATCAAATTCCTACAATGAGCAGTTCTTC CASSDSQSNSYNEQFF
TRBJ1-5 once NA TRBV19 TGTGCCAGTAGGGACGATCCTATTCAGCCCCAGCATTTT CASRDDPIQPQHF
TRBJ2-2 NA TRBD2 TRBV12-5 TGTGCTAGTGGTCCGGGACTAGCGGGGAACACCGGGGAGCTGTTTTTT CASGPGLAGNTGELFF
TRBJ2-1 NA NA TRBV28 TGTGCCAGCAGTCCCCATGGCGGCAGGGGGCAGTTCTTC CASSPHGGRGQFF
TRBJ1-1 NA NA TRBV6-4 TGTGCCAGCAGTGGGGGAGAGAACACTGAAGCTTTCTTT CASSGGENTEAFF
TRBJ1-2 few NA TRBV3-1/TRBV3-2 TGTGCCAGCAGCCAAGTGACCCGGTCAGACTACACCTTC CASSQVTRSDYTF